One and the same sample provided the 21 T cell receptor beta chains below, sequenced in a study of blood T cell repertoires in COVID-19 (TCRdb year 2020). Libraries were prepared through the immunoSEQ multiplex PCR assay. The table comes from immuneACCESS by way of TCRdb, which keeps in-frame sequences with V and J called. Part of the clones is missing from these tables; in studies checked, under half for an unresolved V gene and the rest for unknown reasons. The sample table contains 86,000 or so clones; only one count was recorded for roughly 95% of them. Less than 5% of the sample rests with the top ten. The sequenced material came from peripheral blood. The receptors were sampled from a human donor with active COVID-19. The donor label of this sample is uncertain.

This chain connects TRBV5-4 to TRBJ2-3; weak D call: TRBD1 (6 bases). V was clipped by 0 bases and J by 3 bases, with 14 bases between them. The V gene's germline CDR1 is SGHNT and CDR2 YYREEE (reference sequence). CDR3 length: 16 residues. CDR3 nucleotides: TGTGCCAGCAGCTTGGCCCACAGGGTGGGTACAGATACGCAGTATTTT. This codes for CASSLAHRVGTDTQYF.

The gene calls are TRBV5-6 and TRBJ2-1; 9 nucleotides align to TRBD1. CDR1 and CDR2 (germline): SGHDT, YYEEEE. The V segment lost 4 bases and the J segment 7 bases; nucleotides outside the gene matches: 21. The CDR3 contains 19 residues. The CDR3 is CASSEEWTGDRLGRNEQFF. The CDR3 coding sequence is TGTGCCAGCAGCGAGGAGTGGACAGGGGATAGATTAGGACGGAATGAGCAGTTCTTC.

The CDR3 bases are TGTGCCAGTAGTATCCGGGGGGCCGGCACAGATACGCAGTATTTT. Translating it yields CASSIRGAGTDTQYF. The chain carries TRBV19 and TRBJ2-3; a weak D match, TRBD2 (7 bases). Trimming left V 3 bases short and J 1 base short, with 11 bases between. The CDR3 consists of 15 residues. Germline V gene sequence: CDR1 LNHDA, CDR2 SQIVND (reference sequence). The entire variable domain, with the rest obtained from reference TRBV19 and TRBJ2-3, is as follows: DGGITQSPKYLFRKEGQNVTLSCEQNLNHDAMYWYRQDPGQGLRLIYYSQIVNDFQKGDIAEGYSVSREKKESFPLTVTSAQKNPTAFYLCASSIRGAGTDTQYFGPGTRLTVL.

The chain employs TRBV7-8 and TRBJ2-1, with 7 bases identical to TRBD1. There are 13 residues in the CDR3. From germline, CDR1 is SGHVS and CDR2 FQNEAQ. The junction had 2 bases not matched to a gene; V was cut back by 5 bases and J by 4 bases. The CDR3 DNA follows: TGTGCCAGCAGCCAACAGGGGTACAATGAGCAGTTCTTC. Its translation is CASSQQGYNEQFF. Using reference TRBV7-8 and TRBJ2-1 for the parts outside the CDR3, the full variable domain is GAGVSQSPRYKVAKRGQDVALRCDPISGHVSLFWYQQALGQGPEFLTYFQNEAQLDKSGLPSDRFFAERPEGSVSTLKIQRTQQEDSAVYLCASSQQGYNEQFFGPGTRLTVL.

The chain is built from TRBV19 and TRBJ1-1; the match to TRBD1 covers 9 bases. V shed 5 bases, J shed 1 base, and the junction held 8 bases outside the gene matches. This CDR3 contains 16 residues. Germline CDR1 is LNHDA and CDR2 is SQIVND (reference sequence). DNA for the CDR3: TGTGCCAGTAGTGTCGGAGCGGGACAGGGGAACACTGAAGCTTTCTTT. Its translation is CASSVGAGQGNTEAFF.

A single count supports this clone. The chain employs TRBV3-1 (or the pseudogene TRBV3-2) and TRBJ2-5, with 7 bases matching TRBD2. V dropped 1 base and J dropped 2; count of bases not matched to a gene: 19. Germline V gives CDR1 LGHDT, CDR2 YNNKEL (reference sequence). The CDR3 runs 20 residues. The CDR3 coding sequence is TGTGCCAGCAGCCAAGTTCGTAAGGTTCTCCGTAGCGGGTCACAAGAGACCCAGTACTTC. Translated: CASSQVRKVLRSGSQETQYF.

The rearrangement joins TRBV15 to TRBJ2-7; TRBD1 matches 12 bases. CDR1 is LNHNV and CDR2 is YYDKDF in the germline V gene (reference sequence). V gave up 0 bases and J gave up 7 bases; unmatched junction bases: 7. The CDR3 has 16 residues. The CDR3, as DNA: TGTGCCACCAGCAGAGAGGGACAGGGGGCTTTGGGGGAGCAGTACTTC. It is translated as CATSREGQGALGEQYF.

This chain joins TRBV6-6 and TRBJ1-3; D gene ambiguous. V was shortened by 10 bases and J by 0 bases, with 7 bases between the two germline ends. This CDR3 is built from 12 residues. Germline CDR1 MNHNY, CDR2 SVGAGI (reference sequence). In DNA form, the CDR3 reads TGTGCCACGGGTTCCTCTGGAAACACCATATATTTT. Translated, it gives CATGSSGNTIYF.

J is TRBJ2-1 and V is TRBV15, with D possibly TRBD1 on 7 matching bases. Germline V gives CDR1 LNHNV, CDR2 YYDKDF (reference sequence). V gave up 1 base and J gave up 4 bases, with 14 bases separating them. This CDR3 contains 16 residues. For the CDR3, the DNA is TGTGCCACCAGCAGAGGAGACAGGGAGGCTTACAATGAGCAGTTCTTC. Encoded protein: CATSRGDREAYNEQFF.

V gene TRBV29-1 combines with J gene TRBJ1-2; the D is unclear. The CDR3 contains 11 residues. The germline CDR1 and CDR2 sequences are SQVTM and ANQGSEA. Trimming cost V 6 bases and J 6 bases, with 11 bases left between them. CDR3 amino acids: CSVLTPDGYTF. The CDR3 DNA sequence: TGCAGCGTCCTGACTCCCGATGGCTACACCTTC.

This clone occurred once. The chain uses TRBV6-4 and TRBJ2-2, with D possibly TRBD2 on 6 matching bases. The CDR3 length is 14 residues. Per germline, CDR1 MRHNA and CDR2 SNTAGT. V dropped 6 bases and J dropped 4 bases, with 12 bases sitting between them. CDR3 coding DNA: TGTGCCAGCAGGACTAGTCGGGGCACCGGGGAGCTGTTTTTT. Translated, it gives CASRTSRGTGELFF.

V usage is TRBV18 and J usage is TRBJ2-5, with 9 bases matching TRBD1. The CDR3 has 14 amino acids. Germline CDR1 KGHSH, CDR2 LQKENI. With 5 bases clipped from V and 0 bases from J, the junction kept 1 base outside the gene matches. CDR3 bases: TGTGCCAGCTCAGGACAGGGGCACCAAGAGACCCAGTACTTC. It yields the protein CASSGQGHQETQYF.

The rearrangement links TRBV6-1 to TRBJ1-2; D may be TRBD1 (5 bases). There are 11 residues in the CDR3. Germline CDR1 and CDR2: MNHNS and SASEGT. Trimming removed 3 bases at V and 12 bases at J, with 11 bases between. The CDR3 nucleotides are TGTGCCAGCAGTGATTGGGGGAGGGACACCTTC. Amino acid sequence: CASSDWGRDTF.

The chain recombines TRBV28 with TRBJ2-4, with a tentative D call TRBD2 (6 bases). Trimming removed 10 bases at V and 0 bases at J, with 16 bases between. Germline assignment: CDR1 MDHEN and CDR2 SYDVKM. The CDR3 has 15 residues. The CDR3 protein is CATSMPGLAKNIQYF. CDR3 in DNA: TGTGCCACCTCGATGCCGGGACTAGCCAAAAACATTCAGTACTTC.

This clone was counted once. V usage is TRBV9 and J usage is TRBJ2-1, with 8 bases aligning to TRBD2. The CDR3 runs to 18 residues. The germline CDR1 and CDR2 sequences are SGDLS and YYNGEE. Trimming took 6 bases from V and 1 from J; bases not matched to a gene: 15. CDR3: CASNVGLAGTGSYNEQFF. As DNA, the CDR3 is TGTGCCAGCAATGTTGGGCTAGCGGGTACAGGGTCCTACAATGAGCAGTTCTTC.

CDR3 bases: TGTGCCAGCAGCCTAGGGCCCGCCTACGAGCAGTACTTC. This encodes CASSLGPAYEQYF. The rearrangement links TRBV11-3 to TRBJ2-7, with D unresolved. V lost 5 bases and J 2 bases, leaving 10 bases between the germline ends. Germline loops: CDR1 SGHNT, CDR2 YENEEA. The CDR3 contains 13 residues.

The genes are TRBV2 and TRBJ2-7, with 7 nucleotides matching TRBD2. The ends lost 4 bases at V and 4 bases at J; junction bases unmatched: 10. Germline V CDR1 and CDR2: SNHLY, FYNNEI. The CDR3 has 15 residues. The CDR3 DNA is TGTGCCAGCAGTGTTGGGCAGGGAGGGAGTTACGAGCAGTACTTC. It codes for CASSVGQGGSYEQYF.

The chain uses TRBV19 and TRBJ1-6, with D perhaps TRBD1 (6 bases). The CDR3 is 16 amino acids. Per germline, CDR1 LNHDA and CDR2 SQIVND (reference sequence). Trimming stripped 5 bases from V and 9 bases from J, with 20 bases between. CDR3 amino acids: CASSALRGQGSSPLHF. DNA of the CDR3: TGTGCCAGTAGTGCGTTACGAGGGCAGGGGAGTTCACCCCTCCACTTT.

The rearrangement uses TRBV19 and TRBJ2-7; D might be TRBD1 (6 bases). The germline V and J ends were trimmed by 5 bases and 0 bases, with 11 bases remaining between them. The CDR3 consists of 14 residues. The germline V gene has CDR1 LNHDA and CDR2 SQIVND (reference sequence). The chain's CDR3 is CASSPSRGSYEQYF. In DNA, the CDR3 is TGTGCCAGTAGTCCGAGCAGGGGCTCCTACGAGCAGTACTTC.

The chain is built from TRBV6-5 and TRBJ2-7, with TRBD2 matching over 10 bases. V lost 8 bases and J lost 2; bases outside the gene matches: 9. Looked up from germline, CDR1 is MNHEY and CDR2 is SVGAGI. The CDR3 length is 15 residues. CDR3 nucleotide sequence: TGTGCCAGCCAGCAGGGGACTAGCGATACCTACGAGCAGTACTTC. Translating gives CASQQGTSDTYEQYF.

For the CDR3, the DNA is TGTGCCAGCAGCCTGAAGTCAGGGATGACCGGGGAGCTGTTTTTT. Encoded protein: CASSLKSGMTGELFF. The chain couples TRBV7-9 to TRBJ2-2; tentatively, D is TRBD1 (5 bases). The germline V gene has CDR1 SEHNR and CDR2 FQNEAQ (reference sequence). The CDR3 has 15 amino acids. Trimming left V 5 bases short and J 5 bases short, with 15 bases between.